The 16 T cell receptor beta chains reported below all come from one sample, sequenced in a study of blood T cell repertoires in COVID-19. The repertoire was sequenced with immunoSEQ multiplex PCR; TCRdb's copy has only in-frame clones and lacks some. The sample consists of approximately 150,000 clones, around four fifths of them appearing once. What was sequenced was peripheral blood. Receptors originate from a human donor in a cohort sampled during active COVID-19.

The chain has TRBV27 and TRBJ2-7, with D possibly TRBD2 on 6 matching bases. Germline assignment: CDR1 MNHEY and CDR2 SMNVEV (reference sequence). V dropped 2 bases and J dropped 1 base, with 15 bases sitting between them. The CDR3 has 16 amino acids. CDR3 sequence (DNA): TGTGCCAGCAGTTTACTGGGGGGAGGCCGATCCTACGAGCAGTACTTC. It specifies CASSLLGGGRSYEQYF.

The genes are TRBV13 and TRBJ2-5, with 9 bases fitting TRBD2. Losses at the gene ends were 5 bases for V and 3 bases for J; bases not matched to a gene: 10. The CDR3 is made up of 16 amino acids. The germline CDR1 and CDR2 sequences are PRHDT and FYEKMQ (reference sequence). The CDR3 DNA sequence: TGTGCCAGCAGCGGTTCGACTAGCGGACATAAAGAGACCCAGTACTTC. This encodes CASSGSTSGHKETQYF.

This clone has a single count. The genes are TRBV6-6 and TRBJ2-7, with a possible D match to TRBD2 (5 bases). Trimming took 4 bases from V and 6 from J, leaving 16 bases between them. Germline V CDR1 and CDR2: MNHNY, SVGAGI (reference sequence). This CDR3 has 14 amino acids. CDR3: CASSLDYQRSEQYF. The CDR3 nucleotides read TGTGCCAGCAGTTTAGACTATCAGAGGAGCGAGCAGTACTTC.

The chain uses TRBV15 and TRBJ1-4; D unclear. Trimming removed 0 bases from V and 2 bases from J, with 7 bases in between. Germline values: CDR1 LNHNV, CDR2 YYDKDF (reference sequence). The CDR3 sequence is 15 residues long. CDR3 amino acids: CATSRDPQTNEKLFF. CDR3 DNA sequence: TGTGCCACCAGCAGAGATCCGCAGACTAATGAAAAACTGTTTTTT.

The chain joins TRBV18 to TRBJ2-2, with no clear D. The CDR3 length is 16 residues. In germline, CDR1 is KGHSH, CDR2 LQKENI. V lost 3 bases and J lost 2, with 13 bases in between. The CDR3 DNA sequence: TGTGCCAGCTCACCCGTGAGGCTTGAAAACACCGGGGAGCTGTTTTTT. It encodes CASSPVRLENTGELFF. The whole variable domain, filled in from reference TRBV18 and TRBJ2-2, reads NAGVMQNPRHLVRRRGQEARLRCSPMKGHSHVYWYRQLPEEGLKFMVYLQKENIIDESGMPKERFSAEFPKEGPSILRIQQVVRGDSAAYFCASSPVRLENTGELFFGEGSRLTVL.

J is TRBJ1-2 and V is TRBV7-8, with D possibly being TRBD1 (6 bases). Germline V gene lookup returns CDR1 SGHVS and CDR2 FQNEAQ. The germline V and J ends were trimmed by 4 bases and 7 bases, with 16 bases remaining between them. The length of the CDR3 is 14 residues. CDR3 sequence reads: CASSSLQGKGGYTF. In DNA form, the CDR3 reads TGTGCCAGCAGCTCACTCCAGGGGAAGGGTGGCTACACCTTC.

V gene TRBV7-2 combines with J gene TRBJ2-5; possibly TRBD1 for D (5 bases). Germline lookup yields CDR1 SGHTA and CDR2 FQGNSA. The CDR3 length is 15 residues. Between the trimmed V and J ends, which lost 3 bases and 1 base, there was a span of 12 bases. In nucleotides, the CDR3 is TGTGCCAGCAGCTTCAAGGCGGACACCCAAGAGACCCAGTACTTC. Its translation: CASSFKADTQETQYF.

This clone has just one count. This chain uses TRBV27 with TRBJ1-6, with TRBD1 as a possible D gene (6 bases). This CDR3 has 14 residues. V lost 2 bases, J lost 10 bases, and 12 bases lay in between. The germline CDR1 and CDR2 sequences are MNHEY and SMNVEV (reference sequence). The CDR3 nucleotides read TGTGCCAGCAGTTTACAGGGGTTGCTCTCACCCCTCCACTTT. This gives the protein CASSLQGLLSPLHF.

This clone was observed a few times. The gene calls are TRBV11-3 and TRBJ2-5; perhaps TRBD2 as D (6 bases). This CDR3 spans 14 amino acids. Per germline, CDR1 SGHNT and CDR2 YENEEA. V lost 6 bases and J 4 bases, leaving 15 bases between the germline ends. CDR3 nucleotides: TGTGCCAGCAGTCCCGGGGGAAGGGCAGAGACCCAGTACTTC. As protein: CASSPGGRAETQYF.

The J gene is TRBJ2-2, the V gene TRBV14; tentative D call: TRBD2 (6 bases). This CDR3 region has 13 residues. The V end was cut by 8 bases, the J end by 4 bases, with 11 bases between. The V gene's germline CDR1 is SGHDN and CDR2 FVKESK. The CDR3 nucleotides read TGTGCCAGCCACGCGGGAAGCACCGGGGAGCTGTTTTTT. Its translation is CASHAGSTGELFF.

The chain recombines TRBV5-4 with TRBJ2-7; TRBD2 matches at 13 bases. There are 15 residues in the CDR3. J was trimmed by 5 bases and V by 4 bases; bases with no gene match: 6. In germline, CDR1 is SGHNT, CDR2 YYREEE (reference sequence). Here the CDR3 DNA reads TGTGCCAGCAGCCTGCGGACTAGCGGGGGAAACGAGCAGTACTTC. This gives the protein CASSLRTSGGNEQYF.

V gene TRBV6-6 combines with J gene TRBJ1-1; TRBD1 matches 8 bases. Trimming took 8 bases from V and 5 from J; bases not matched to a gene: 7. This CDR3 is 13 amino acids long. Germline CDR1 is MNHNY and CDR2 is SVGAGI (reference sequence). The CDR3 region is CASFGRGRTEAFF. Here the CDR3 DNA reads TGTGCCAGCTTCGGCAGGGGGCGAACTGAAGCTTTCTTT.

The genes are TRBV7-9 and TRBJ1-4, with D unresolved. The V gene lost 0 bases and the J gene lost 7 bases, with 6 bases spanning the gap. The CDR3 contains 13 residues. Germline V gives CDR1 SEHNR, CDR2 FQNEAQ (reference sequence). CDR3 protein: CASSLALGEKLFF. In DNA form, the CDR3 reads TGTGCCAGCAGCTTAGCGCTAGGTGAAAAACTGTTTTTT.

The V and J genes are TRBV7-9 and TRBJ1-2; no reliable D call. CDR3 length equals 14 residues. Trimming cost V 2 bases and J 4 bases, with 11 bases left between them. Germline V gene data show CDR1 as SEHNR and CDR2 as FQNEAQ (reference sequence). The CDR3 here is CASSLNQDGYGYTF. CDR3 coding DNA: TGTGCCAGCAGCTTAAACCAGGATGGCTATGGCTACACCTTC.

This clone was seen only a few times. The gene calls are TRBV9 and TRBJ2-3, with TRBD2 identical over 10 bases. CDR1 is SGDLS and CDR2 is YYNGEE in the germline V gene. The CDR3 is made up of 16 amino acids. Unmatched junction bases numbered 11, after V lost 4 bases and J lost 6 bases. The CDR3 spells CASSQALAGVSDTQYF. The CDR3 bases are TGTGCCAGCAGCCAAGCCCTAGCGGGAGTCTCGGATACGCAGTATTTT.

V usage is TRBV6-5 and J usage is TRBJ1-6, with a possible D match to TRBD1 (5 bases). The CDR3 has 15 residues. V was clipped by 2 bases and J by 5 bases, with 10 bases between them. Looked up from germline, CDR1 is MNHEY and CDR2 is SVGAGI. CDR3 in amino acids: CASSYRDLDNSPLHF. As DNA, the CDR3 is TGTGCCAGCAGTTACAGGGACTTAGATAATTCACCCCTCCACTTT.